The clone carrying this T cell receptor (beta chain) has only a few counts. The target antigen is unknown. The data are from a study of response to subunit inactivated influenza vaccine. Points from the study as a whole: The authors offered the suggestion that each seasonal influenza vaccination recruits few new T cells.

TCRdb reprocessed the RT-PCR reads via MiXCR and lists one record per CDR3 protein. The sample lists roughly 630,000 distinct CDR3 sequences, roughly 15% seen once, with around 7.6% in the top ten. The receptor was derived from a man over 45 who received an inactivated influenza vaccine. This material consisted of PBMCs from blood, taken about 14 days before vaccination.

The DNA for the CDR3 is TGCAGTGCTAGAGATCAGGGCAGAGGCGGTCAGCCCCAGCATTTT. Encoded protein: CSARDQGRGGQPQHF. This chain joins TRBV20-1 and TRBJ1-5, with a weak D call TRBD1 (5 bases). CDR3 length: 15 residues. Trimming pared 0 bases from V and 6 bases from J, leaving 15 bases between. In germline, CDR1 is DFQATT, CDR2 SNEGSKA (reference sequence).